This T cell receptor beta chain was identified in a study of response to subunit inactivated influenza vaccine. Whole-study findings and limits: Each seasonal flu vaccination may recruit only limited new T cells, authors suggested.

Trimming took off 0 bases at V and 4 bases at J, with 8 bases between the two ends. CDR3 length equals 14 residues. The germline CDR1 and CDR2 sequences are LGHNA and YSLEER. TCRdb itself ran the RT-PCR reads through MiXCR, one entry per CDR3 protein. The sample records some 600,000 distinct CDR3 sequences, around 13% being singletons. This clonotype was observed a handful of times. Antigen specificity is unknown. The material sequenced was PBMCs from blood, taken approximately 15 days before vaccination. The clonotype originates from a man aged 50 to 60 who received an inactivated influenza vaccine. The chain is built from TRBV4-3 and TRBJ2-3; D gene unclear. The CDR3 coding sequence is TGCGCCAGCAGCCAAGAAGGCCCCCCAGATACGCAGTATTTT. Protein product: CASSQEGPPDTQYF.